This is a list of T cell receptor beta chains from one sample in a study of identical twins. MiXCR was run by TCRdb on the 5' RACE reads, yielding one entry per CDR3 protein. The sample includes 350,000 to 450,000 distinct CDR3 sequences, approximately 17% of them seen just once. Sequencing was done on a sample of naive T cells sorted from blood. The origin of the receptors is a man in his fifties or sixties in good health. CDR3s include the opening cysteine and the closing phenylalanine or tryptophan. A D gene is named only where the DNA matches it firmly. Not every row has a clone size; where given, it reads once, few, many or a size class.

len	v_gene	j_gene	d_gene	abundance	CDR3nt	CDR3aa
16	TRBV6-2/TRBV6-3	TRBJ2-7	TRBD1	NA	TGTGCCAGCAGTTACCGCGCTCAGGGGGTCACCTACGAGCAGTACTTC	CASSYRAQGVTYEQYF
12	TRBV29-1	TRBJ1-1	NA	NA	TGCAGCGCAACGGTGGGGCAGACTGAAGCTTTCTTT	CSATVGQTEAFF
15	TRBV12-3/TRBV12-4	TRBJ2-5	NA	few	TGTGCCAGCAGTTTCCAACGAAATCTTCCAGAGACCCAGTACTTC	CASSFQRNLPETQYF
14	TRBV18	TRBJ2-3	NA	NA	TGTGCCAGCTCACCTCGATACAGCACAGATACGCAGTATTTT	CASSPRYSTDTQYF
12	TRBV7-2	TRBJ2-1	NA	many	TGTGCCAGCAGCCAAACCCTGGATCAGCAGTTCTTC	CASSQTLDQQFF
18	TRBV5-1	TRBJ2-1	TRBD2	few	TGCGCCAGCACACCAGCTCTCGGCCTAGCGGGAGGAGGAAATGAGCAGTTCTTC	CASTPALGLAGGGNEQFF
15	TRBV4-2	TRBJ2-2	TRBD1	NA	TGTGCCAGCAGCCAATTACAGGGGGCGGTCGGGGAGCTGTTTTTT	CASSQLQGAVGELFF
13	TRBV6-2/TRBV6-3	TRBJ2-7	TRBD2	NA	TGTGCCAGCAGATTAGCGGGAGTCAACGAGCAGTACTTC	CASRLAGVNEQYF
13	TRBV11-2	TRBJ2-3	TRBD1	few	TGTGCCAGCGGAACAGGGGGCTCGGATACGCAGTATTTT	CASGTGGSDTQYF
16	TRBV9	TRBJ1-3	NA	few	TGTGCCAGCAGCCCATCCCCCGTGCAGGCGGGAAACACCATATATTTT	CASSPSPVQAGNTIYF
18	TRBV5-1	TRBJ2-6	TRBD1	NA	TGCGCCAGCAGCCCCGAGGACAGGCCCTTCTCTGGGGCCAACGTCCTGACTTTC	CASSPEDRPFSGANVLTF
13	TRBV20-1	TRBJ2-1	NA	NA	TGCAGTGCCACCCGCCCTGGATACTATGAGCAGTTCTTC	CSATRPGYYEQFF
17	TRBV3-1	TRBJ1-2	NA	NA	TGTGCCAGCAGCCAAAGTCCTCTCGCGAGGCCTAACTATGGCTACACCTTC	CASSQSPLARPNYGYTF
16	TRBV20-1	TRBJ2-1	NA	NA	TGCAGTGCTAGATTGAGTACGGGTCGGACCTACAATGAGCAGTTCTTC	CSARLSTGRTYNEQFF
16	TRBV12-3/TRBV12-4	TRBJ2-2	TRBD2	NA	TGTGCCAGCAGCAAAGGTGGAGCGGGGACCACCGGGGAGCTGTTTTTT	CASSKGGAGTTGELFF
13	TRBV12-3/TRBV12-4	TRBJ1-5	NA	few	TGTGCCAGCAGTTGGAGTCATAATCAGCCCCAGCATTTT	CASSWSHNQPQHF